The TCR beta chain under discussion was sequenced for a study of blood T cell repertoires in COVID-19. Study-level background: The analysed material was cDNA or gDNA that came from T cells, B-cell-depleted T cells, or PBMCs.

Germline V CDR1 and CDR2: MNHNS, SASEGT. The CDR3 totals 17 residues. V dropped 2 bases and J dropped 2; count of bases not matched to a gene: 5. Here immunoSEQ multiplex PCR was the method, and the copy in TCRdb shows in-frame clones only, minus some. The sample includes about 370,000 clones, more than 85% of them seen just once. In this sample, this clone turned up a few times. The study drew participants aged about 18 to 89 years from fewer than 30 US areas. Clinical history reported by participants formed the basis on which cohorts were assigned. Shortly before study entry, within 2 weeks, exposed participants had met a COVID-19 case.

The receptor was isolated from a woman aged 40 to 49 who had been exposed to COVID-19. The rearrangement joins TRBV6-1 to TRBJ2-1; 11 bases map to TRBD2. Sample: PBMCs or T cells enriched from blood (not recorded which). CDR3 DNA: TGTGCCAGCAGTGAACTAGCGGGAGGTGGAACCTACAATGAGCAGTTCTTC. It codes for CASSELAGGGTYNEQFF.